These T cell receptor beta chains were read from a single sample in a study of T-cell reconstitution after alpha-beta-depleted transplantation in children. TCRdb reprocessed the PCR reads via MiXCR and lists one record per CDR3 protein. The sample consists of approximately 650,000 distinct CDR3 sequences, less than 15% of them appearing once. Sequencing used PBMCs, obtained before TCRalphabeta/CD19-depleted stem cell transplant. Receptors originate from a girl aged 2 to 9 with congenital amegakaryocytic thrombocytopenia, due to receive a stem cell transplant. CDR3s include the opening cysteine and the closing phenylalanine or tryptophan. Each record gives: CDR3 DNA, CDR3 protein, V gene, clone size, J gene, D gene. D genes are given only for firm matches. Clone size, where shown, is once, few, many, or a class for clones that have expanded.

DNA: TGCAGCGTAGCCTCGCGGGCGGAGAACTTC; CDR3: CSVASRAENF; V: TRBV29-1; size: -; J: TRBJ2-5; D: -
DNA: TGTGCCAGCAGCTCAACCGCACTAGCGGGAGGGCACAATGAGCAGTTCTTC; CDR3: CASSSTALAGGHNEQFF; V: TRBV7-9; size: few; J: TRBJ2-1; D: TRBD2
DNA: TGCAGCGTTGAACATAGCGGGAGCCCCTCTGAAGAGCAGTTCTTC; CDR3: CSVEHSGSPSEEQFF; V: TRBV29-1; size: -; J: TRBJ2-1; D: TRBD2
DNA: TGCAGTGCTAGGCCTAGCGGGATATACAATGAGCAGTTCTTC; CDR3: CSARPSGIYNEQFF; V: TRBV20-1; size: many; J: TRBJ2-1; D: TRBD2
DNA: TGTGCCAGCAGCCCTACTAGCGGCTTGAACACCGGGGAGCTGTTTTTT; CDR3: CASSPTSGLNTGELFF; V: TRBV12-3/TRBV12-4; size: many; J: TRBJ2-2; D: TRBD2
DNA: TGCAGTGCTAGCCCCCCTTTCTATGAGCAGTTCTTC; CDR3: CSASPPFYEQFF; V: TRBV20-1; size: many; J: TRBJ2-1; D: -
DNA: TGTGCCAGCAGCCAAGATGCCAGCGGAGCTTACGAGCAGTACTTC; CDR3: CASSQDASGAYEQYF; V: TRBV3-1; size: -; J: TRBJ2-7; D: -
DNA: TGCAGTGCTAGCTCTCGTGACAGCTCCTACGAGCAGTACTTC; CDR3: CSASSRDSSYEQYF; V: TRBV20-1; size: many; J: TRBJ2-7; D: -
DNA: TGTGCCAGCAGTGTAATCCGGGGACAGCCGATCTCCTACGAGCAGTACTTC; CDR3: CASSVIRGQPISYEQYF; V: TRBV25-1; size: few; J: TRBJ2-7; D: TRBD1
DNA: TGCGCCAGCAGCTTGGTGCCGTCTGGGGCCAACGTCCTGACTTTC; CDR3: CASSLVPSGANVLTF; V: TRBV5-1; size: -; J: TRBJ2-6; D: -
DNA: TGTGCCAGCAGTTTACCACAGGGGAACTACTACAATGAGCAGTTCTTC; CDR3: CASSLPQGNYYNEQFF; V: TRBV12-3/TRBV12-4; size: few; J: TRBJ2-1; D: TRBD1
DNA: TGCAGCCCAATTCTTGGCACTGAAGCTTTCTTT; CDR3: CSPILGTEAFF; V: TRBV29-1; size: many; J: TRBJ1-1; D: -
DNA: TGCAGCGTCGCTACAGGCTCTGGAAACACCATATATTTT; CDR3: CSVATGSGNTIYF; V: TRBV29-1; size: -; J: TRBJ1-3; D: -
DNA: TGCGCCAGCAGCGCCCCCCGGGACGGACAGGGGGTATACGAGCAGTACTTC; CDR3: CASSAPRDGQGVYEQYF; V: TRBV5-1; size: -; J: TRBJ2-7; D: TRBD1
DNA: TGTGCCACCCGTGGGATCAGAGCGGGAGGTTGTTGTAGGAATGAGCAGTTCTTC; CDR3: CATRGIRAGGCCRNEQFF; V: TRBV24-1; size: -; J: TRBJ2-1; D: TRBD2
DNA: TGTGCCTGGAACCCCCTTGGACTAGCGGGAGCTTACGAGCAGTACTTC; CDR3: CAWNPLGLAGAYEQYF; V: TRBV30; size: few; J: TRBJ2-7; D: TRBD2
DNA: TGTGCCAGGGGGCGCGGGCATTTT; CDR3: CARGRGHF; V: TRBV12-3/TRBV12-4; size: few; J: TRBJ1-5; D: -
DNA: TGCGCCAGCAGCTTTGGTATGACTAGCGGAGAACAAGAGACCCAGTACTTC; CDR3: CASSFGMTSGEQETQYF; V: TRBV5-1; size: many; J: TRBJ2-5; D: TRBD2
DNA: TGCGCCAGCAGCCCGGTTGTTGGCGGGAGGGAGACCCAGTACTTC; CDR3: CASSPVVGGRETQYF; V: TRBV5-1; size: many; J: TRBJ2-5; D: TRBD2
DNA: TGTGCCAGCAGCGCTAACTTTGAGGTATTCCGGGCCTTTGGGGCCAACGTCCTGACTTTC; CDR3: CASSANFEVFRAFGANVLTF; V: TRBV7-8; size: many; J: TRBJ2-6; D: -
DNA: TGTGCCAGCAGCTTGTTTGGAAAAGAGACCCAGTACTTC; CDR3: CASSLFGKETQYF; V: TRBV11-2; size: few; J: TRBJ2-5; D: -
DNA: TGCTGTACCCCCCCGGCTAGCGGGAACGAACCCTACAATGAGCAGTTCTTC; CDR3: CCTPPASGNEPYNEQFF; V: TRBV20-1; size: few; J: TRBJ2-1; D: TRBD2
DNA: TGTGCCAGCGGCACTAGGACACGTTCGTTACAAGAGACCCAGTACTTC; CDR3: CASGTRTRSLQETQYF; V: TRBV7-2; size: many; J: TRBJ2-5; D: -
DNA: TGTGCCTGGAGAAGACGGCAGAATTCACCCCTCCACTTT; CDR3: CAWRRRQNSPLHF; V: TRBV30; size: many; J: TRBJ1-6; D: -
DNA: TGTGCCAGCAGCTTAAATCCCGGCCAGCGGCTCAACTGGGTCACCCAGTACTTC; CDR3: CASSLNPGQRLNWVTQYF; V: TRBV7-8; size: -; J: TRBJ2-5; D: -
DNA: TGTGCCAGCAGCTTAGGTCCGGCACAAGAGACCCAGTACTTC; CDR3: CASSLGPAQETQYF; V: TRBV7-2; size: many; J: TRBJ2-5; D: -
DNA: TGTGCCACCAGCGCCGGACTAGCGGGAGGGCCTACGATCACAGATACGCAGTATTTT; CDR3: CATSAGLAGGPTITDTQYF; V: TRBV15; size: many; J: TRBJ2-3; D: TRBD2
DNA: TGTGCCAGCAGCCGCCGAGAGGGGGGAGGCACTGAAGCTTTCTTT; CDR3: CASSRREGGGTEAFF; V: TRBV4-2; size: many; J: TRBJ1-1; D: -
DNA: TGCGCCAGCAGCTTGTGGGGAGAACCCTCTGGAAACACCATATATTTT; CDR3: CASSLWGEPSGNTIYF; V: TRBV5-1; size: few; J: TRBJ1-3; D: -
DNA: TGTGCCAGCAGTTTAAGGCCGGTCCAAGAGACCCAGTACTTC; CDR3: CASSLRPVQETQYF; V: TRBV28; size: -; J: TRBJ2-5; D: -
DNA: TGTGCCAGCAGTTCAGACTCCGGGACAGCCTTCTACGAGCAGTACTTC; CDR3: CASSSDSGTAFYEQYF; V: TRBV12-3/TRBV12-4; size: many; J: TRBJ2-7; D: TRBD1
DNA: TGTGCCAGCAGCTTGGCCAGAGCGGGAGCTGCAGATACGCAGTATTTT; CDR3: CASSLARAGAADTQYF; V: TRBV5-6; size: many; J: TRBJ2-3; D: TRBD2
DNA: TGTGCCAGCAGCTCCCGAGAAGCAAATGAAAAACTGTTTTTT; CDR3: CASSSREANEKLFF; V: TRBV11-1; size: -; J: TRBJ1-4; D: -
DNA: TGTGCCAGCAGTGAAGGGTGGGGGGGAAAGTTCTACACCTTC; CDR3: CASSEGWGGKFYTF; V: TRBV6-1; size: many; J: TRBJ1-2; D: -
DNA: TGTGCCATCAGTGAATTAGGGGGCGGCTATGGCTACACCTTC; CDR3: CAISELGGGYGYTF; V: TRBV10-3; size: many; J: TRBJ1-2; D: TRBD1
DNA: TGTGCCAGCATGACTCCGGGGACGGCGAACACTGAAGCTTTCTTT; CDR3: CASMTPGTANTEAFF; V: TRBV19; size: -; J: TRBJ1-1; D: -
DNA: TGTGCCAGCAGCTTAGCGTCTAGCGGGGGAAGCGCAGATACGCAGTATTTT; CDR3: CASSLASSGGSADTQYF; V: TRBV7-6; size: -; J: TRBJ2-3; D: TRBD2
DNA: TGTGCCAGCTCACCTCCCCGATCCTCTGGGGCCAACGTCCTGACTTTC; CDR3: CASSPPRSSGANVLTF; V: TRBV18; size: -; J: TRBJ2-6; D: -
DNA: TGTGCCAGCAGTCGCAACCTACTTGGGACTAGGGGCCACGAGCAGTACTTC; CDR3: CASSRNLLGTRGHEQYF; V: TRBV3-1; size: -; J: TRBJ2-7; D: TRBD2
DNA: TGTGCCAGCAGCAACCTCGGGTACACCATATATTTT; CDR3: CASSNLGYTIYF; V: TRBV7-9; size: few; J: TRBJ1-3; D: -
DNA: TGTGCCAGCAGCTTAAGACCGGGACAGGGAGTGCGGTTT; CDR3: CASSLRPGQGVRF; V: TRBV11-1; size: few; J: TRBJ1-5; D: TRBD1
DNA: TGTGCCAGCAGTTCCCTTGTTACTAGCGGGAGGATAGATACGCAGTATTTT; CDR3: CASSSLVTSGRIDTQYF; V: TRBV28; size: -; J: TRBJ2-3; D: TRBD2
DNA: TGCAGTGCTCCCCATAGCGGGAGCGGGGAGACCCAGTACTTC; CDR3: CSAPHSGSGETQYF; V: TRBV20-1; size: -; J: TRBJ2-5; D: TRBD2
DNA: TGCAGTGCTAGAGATCGGGGGCAGGGAGAGGATACGCAGTATTTT; CDR3: CSARDRGQGEDTQYF; V: TRBV20-1; size: many; J: TRBJ2-3; D: -
DNA: TGTGCCAGCAGCTTGACAGCGGAGAACTACGAGCAGTACTTC; CDR3: CASSLTAENYEQYF; V: TRBV11-2; size: many; J: TRBJ2-7; D: -
DNA: TGTGCCAGCAGTCAAAGAGGGTTCGGTGAAGCTTTCTTT; CDR3: CASSQRGFGEAFF; V: TRBV12-3/TRBV12-4; size: many; J: TRBJ1-1; D: -
DNA: TGTGCCAGCAGTTACCCGGCCTCTGCGGCAACCAGCTCCTACAATGAGCAGTTCTTC; CDR3: CASSYPASAATSSYNEQFF; V: TRBV11-2; size: few; J: TRBJ2-1; D: -
DNA: TGCGCCAGCAAGGAGGAAAGCTCCTACAATGAGCAGTTCTTC; CDR3: CASKEESSYNEQFF; V: TRBV5-1; size: few; J: TRBJ2-1; D: -
DNA: TGTGCCAGCAGCATTAGCGGGACGACCTACAATGAGCAGTTCTTC; CDR3: CASSISGTTYNEQFF; V: TRBV27; size: few; J: TRBJ2-1; D: TRBD2
DNA: TGCGCCAGCAGTTCTTTAGCGGCAGATACGCAGTATTTT; CDR3: CASSSLAADTQYF; V: TRBV5-1; size: many; J: TRBJ2-3; D: -
DNA: TGCGCCAGCCGAGAAGGCGGGAACTATGGCTACACCTTC; CDR3: CASREGGNYGYTF; V: TRBV5-1; size: -; J: TRBJ1-2; D: -
DNA: TGCAGCGTTCGACTAGCGGGAGGTCGGGAGCAGTACTTC; CDR3: CSVRLAGGREQYF; V: TRBV29-1; size: few; J: TRBJ2-7; D: TRBD2
DNA: TGTGCCGGGACAAGGGGGATGGACTATGGCTACACCTTC; CDR3: CAGTRGMDYGYTF; V: TRBV6-2/TRBV6-3; size: -; J: TRBJ1-2; D: -
DNA: TGTGCCAGCAGACCGGGCCATCGGACCAATGAGCAGTTCTTC; CDR3: CASRPGHRTNEQFF; V: TRBV12-3/TRBV12-4; size: few; J: TRBJ2-1; D: -
DNA: TGCAGTGCTGAGGGGGACAGGGAGACTTCAACCTACGAGCAGTACTTC; CDR3: CSAEGDRETSTYEQYF; V: TRBV20-1; size: -; J: TRBJ2-7; D: TRBD1
DNA: TGTGCCAGCAGATCACAGGACCGTAGAGGGGATCAGCCCCAGCATTTT; CDR3: CASRSQDRRGDQPQHF; V: TRBV28; size: -; J: TRBJ1-5; D: -
DNA: TGCAGTGCTAGGGCGGGACACAGCACAGATACGCAGTATTTT; CDR3: CSARAGHSTDTQYF; V: TRBV20-1; size: many; J: TRBJ2-3; D: -
DNA: TGCAGTGCTAGGCCCGGGAGTTGGAACACCGGGGAGCTGTTTTTT; CDR3: CSARPGSWNTGELFF; V: TRBV20-1; size: many; J: TRBJ2-2; D: -
DNA: TGTGCCAGCAGCTTAACCGGGACAGTCAATAGCAATCAGCCCCAGCATTTT; CDR3: CASSLTGTVNSNQPQHF; V: TRBV7-2; size: -; J: TRBJ1-5; D: TRBD1